These 10 T cell receptor beta chains originate from one sample sequenced in a study of control samples from healthy donors and cancer patients. Only in-frame clones appear in the TCRdb table, and some are missing; sequencing was by immunoSEQ multiplex PCR. In the table there are under 95,000 clones, approximately 80% of which are singletons. Sequenced: blood. The receptors derive from a man aged 45-60 years in good health.

The gene calls are TRBV20-1 and TRBJ2-2; 7 bases line up with TRBD2. The CDR3 is made up of 14 amino acids. V lost 3 bases, J lost 4 bases, and 5 bases stayed unmatched. CDR1 is DFQATT, CDR2 SNEGSKA, per germline (reference sequence). The CDR3 DNA follows: TGCAGTGCTAGTAGCGGGCGAGGCACCGGGGAGCTGTTTTTT. Amino acids: CSASSGRGTGELFF.

This clone was detected only once. The rearrangement uses TRBV27 and TRBJ2-1, with 12 bases lining up with TRBD2. Per the germline V gene, CDR1 is MNHEY and CDR2 is SMNVEV (reference sequence). With 5 bases clipped from V and 3 bases from J, the junction kept 2 bases outside the gene matches. The CDR3 length is 15 residues. In DNA form, the CDR3 reads TGTGCCAGCAGTCTGACTAGCGGGAGCTACAATGAGCAGTTCTTC. Protein sequence: CASSLTSGSYNEQFF.

This chain links TRBV10-3 with TRBJ2-2, with 10 nucleotides matching TRBD2. With V trimmed by 11 bases and J by 2 bases, 8 bases remained unmatched. Per germline, CDR1 ENHRY and CDR2 SYGVKD. The CDR3 extends over 15 amino acids. The CDR3 loop is CAVRTSGENTGELFF. The CDR3 nucleotides read TGTGCCGTTAGGACTAGCGGAGAAAACACCGGGGAGCTGTTTTTT.

The chain links TRBV6-5 to TRBJ1-1; 10 nucleotides align to TRBD1. Trimming at V came to 4 bases and at J to 11 bases, leaving 10 bases not matched to a gene. The CDR3 is 14 residues long. Germline V gives CDR1 MNHEY, CDR2 SVGAGI. The CDR3 loop reads CASSLPGQGNRAFF. In DNA, the CDR3 is TGTGCCAGCAGTTTACCGGGACAGGGGAACCGGGCTTTCTTT.

The chain carries TRBV7-2 and TRBJ2-1; D remains ambiguous. This CDR3 is 15 amino acids long. Trimming cost V 5 bases and J 8 bases, with 19 bases left between them. Germline loops: CDR1 SGHTA, CDR2 FQGNSA. CDR3 amino acids: CASSPSPVLKYEQFF. CDR3 nucleotide sequence: TGTGCCAGCAGCCCCTCACCTGTTCTTAAATATGAGCAGTTCTTC.

The chain joins TRBV5-5 to TRBJ1-5; D is ambiguous. CDR1 is SGHKS and CDR2 is YYEKEE in the germline V gene (reference sequence). This CDR3 comprises 15 residues. The germline V and J ends were trimmed by 3 bases and 7 bases, with 17 bases remaining between them. CDR3 protein: CASSSLPVREQPQHF. CDR3 nucleotides: TGTGCCAGCAGCTCGCTCCCGGTACGAGAGCAGCCCCAGCATTTT. Based on the CDR3 plus reference TRBV5-5 and TRBJ1-5, the full variable domain is DAGVTQSPTHLIKTRGQQVTLRCSPISGHKSVSWYQQVLGQGPQFIFQYYEKEERGRGNFPDRFSARQFPNYSSELNVNALLLGDSALYLCASSSLPVREQPQHFGDGTRLSIL.

The rearrangement links TRBV30 to TRBJ2-3; D call uncertain. Germline CDR1 and CDR2: GTSNPN and SVGIG (reference sequence). V was trimmed by 4 bases and J by 2 bases, leaving 10 bases between them. The CDR3 runs to 13 residues. The CDR3: CAWTRSFTDTQYF. The CDR3 DNA reads as TGTGCCTGGACCCGGTCCTTCACAGATACGCAGTATTTT.

The rearrangement uses TRBV3-1 (or the pseudogene TRBV3-2) and TRBJ2-7; the match to TRBD2 covers 13 bases. CDR3 size: 16 residues. V dropped 0 bases and J dropped 5; count of bases not matched to a gene: 4. From germline, CDR1 is LGHDT and CDR2 YNNKEL (reference sequence). The CDR3, as DNA: TGTGCCAGCAGCCAAGAAAGGACTAGCGGGAGAAACGAGCAGTACTTC. As protein: CASSQERTSGRNEQYF.

V gene TRBV11-2 combines with J gene TRBJ1-1; D is perhaps TRBD1 (6 bases). The CDR3 contains 14 residues. CDR1 is SGHAT, CDR2 FQNNGV, per germline. V lost 2 bases to trimming and J lost 8 bases, with 15 bases between them. CDR3 sequence reads: CASSLRGGDQEAFF. CDR3 sequence (DNA): TGTGCCAGCAGCTTAAGGGGGGGGGATCAGGAAGCTTTCTTT.

In this sample, this clone turned up a few times. This sequence joins TRBV4-1 and TRBJ2-5, with D unresolved. V gave up 0 bases and J gave up 0 bases, with 5 bases separating them. Germline V gene sequence: CDR1 MGHRA, CDR2 YSYEKL. The CDR3 runs 14 residues. In DNA form, the CDR3 reads TGCGCCAGCAGCCAAGAGGGGTACCAAGAGACCCAGTACTTC. Translating it yields CASSQEGYQETQYF.